This is a list of T cell receptor beta chains from one sample in a study of blood T cells in healthy people across ages. TCRdb re-called the 5' RACE reads with MiXCR, one entry per CDR3 protein. Among about 590,000 distinct CDR3 sequences listed, about 30% were seen once. The sample comprised blood. These receptor sequences come from an elderly woman in good health. Each CDR3 is given with its conserved first and last residue. A D gene is named only where the DNA matches it firmly.

>TRBJ1-2|TRBV20-1|TRBD1
CSARGRQGTGGYTF
>TRBJ1-1|TRBV2|TRBD1
CATQGGGAAEAFF
>TRBJ2-1|TRBV5-1|TRBD2
CASARSRGVGNEQFF
>TRBJ1-3|TRBV18|.
CASSPLDPQGLVATIYF
>TRBJ2-1|TRBV7-2|.
CASSLGEQFF
>TRBJ2-3|TRBV12-3/TRBV12-4|.
CASGTGPSTDTQYF
>TRBJ2-7|TRBV28|TRBD2
CASSFGTSGSSYEQYF
>TRBJ2-4|TRBV6-1|TRBD1
CASSEARRTGRNIQYF
>TRBJ1-4|TRBV12-3/TRBV12-4|.
CASSVGQYNEKLFF
>TRBJ2-1|TRBV7-3|TRBD2
CASSVRSVRGGGEQFF
>TRBJ2-2|TRBV7-7|.
CASSLSPGPLIGGELFF
>TRBJ2-4|TRBV5-1|TRBD2
CASSLTSGGLSTVQYF
>TRBJ2-2|TRBV20-1|.
CSARPTTTGELSF
>TRBJ1-1|TRBV30|.
CAWSTRTEAFF
>TRBJ2-5|TRBV6-6|TRBD1
CASSPTGALWAQYF
>TRBJ1-2|TRBV6-6|.
CASTPGQMPNYGYTF
>TRBJ2-7|TRBV7-2|TRBD2
CASSLGGGVQGNEQYF
>TRBJ2-1|TRBV27|.
CASGLIPSSYSYNEQFF
>TRBJ1-1|TRBV5-1|TRBD1
CASSPYQGAEAFF
>TRBJ2-1|TRBV3-1|TRBD2
CASSQGTSEKWQFF
>TRBJ2-1|TRBV4-2|TRBD1
CASSLRGQQYNEQFF
>TRBJ1-5|TRBV5-8|.
CASSLGQKEQPQHF
>TRBJ1-1|TRBV20-1|.
CSASLDTEAFF
>TRBJ2-2|TRBV25-1|TRBD1
CASSESKTGGVTGELFF
>TRBJ2-3|TRBV27|TRBD2
CASRSSGEDTQYF
>TRBJ2-5|TRBV7-6|.
CASSLEGPTTQETQYF
>TRBJ2-3|TRBV12-3/TRBV12-4|.
CASSIRSDTQYF
>.|TRBV21-1|.
CASSMFCRGYEQYF
>TRBJ2-1|TRBV15|TRBD1
CATSRGPTGSSVSLSYNEQFF
>TRBJ2-1|TRBV21-1|.
CASSKDCPPDGEQFF
>TRBJ1-2|TRBV20-1|.
CSAREGIKPTVNYGYTF